Shown below are 23 T cell receptor beta chains from a single sample sequenced in a study of CD8+CD57+ T cells in acquired aplastic anemia. Genomic DNA was employed as the template in profiling TCR beta VDJ and CDR3. From the reads, TCRdb called clonotypes with MiXCR, one entry per CDR3 protein. The sample includes 200,000 to 250,000 distinct CDR3 sequences, 61% of them seen just once. The sample taken for sequencing was sorted CD4+, CD8+, or CD8+CD57+ T cells (not recorded which) from PBMCs. These receptors originate from a human donor in good health.

This clonotype was seen ten or more times. This chain links TRBV20-1 with TRBJ2-7, with 7 bases matching TRBD2. Germline V gene sequence: CDR1 DFQATT, CDR2 SNEGSKA (reference sequence). There are 14 residues in the CDR3. Unmatched junction bases numbered 8, after V lost 3 bases and J lost 3 bases. The CDR3 reads CSARERDWFYEQYF. CDR3 nucleotide sequence: TGCAGTGCTAGGGAGCGGGACTGGTTCTACGAGCAGTACTTC.

J is TRBJ2-7 and V is TRBV20-1, with D perhaps given as TRBD1 or TRBD2 (5 bases each). Trimming pared 0 bases from V and 6 bases from J, leaving 15 bases between. This CDR3 region has 14 residues. Looked up from germline, CDR1 is DFQATT and CDR2 is SNEGSKA (reference sequence). The CDR3 spells CSAREGDGVGEQYF. The CDR3 region has the DNA TGCAGTGCTAGAGAGGGGGACGGTGTGGGCGAGCAGTACTTC.

On this clonotype: One end of the junction varies from germline; a read error may be responsible. J is TRBJ1-1 and V is TRBV5-5; TRBD1 matches 7 bases. The CDR3 has 15 residues. Germline CDR1 reads SGHKS; CDR2 reads YYEKEE (reference sequence). This chain's CDR3 is CVSSLEGAPDTEAFF. CDR3 nucleotide sequence: TGTGTCAGCAGCTTGGAGGGGGCGCCGGACACTGAAGCTTTCTTT.

The DNA of the CDR3 is TGTGCCAGCAGAACCGACAGGGGCACTGAAGCTTTCTTT. This sequence encodes CASRTDRGTEAFF. The chain combines TRBV2 with TRBJ1-1; 8 bases are shared with TRBD1. The CDR3 contains 13 residues. V was clipped by 6 bases and J by 4 bases; unmatched bases: 4. Per the germline V gene, CDR1 is SNHLY and CDR2 is FYNNEI.

This clonotype was counted between two and nine times. The chain links TRBV24-1 to TRBJ2-3, with D uncertain. This CDR3 region has 15 residues. V lost 3 bases and J 5 bases, leaving 14 bases between the germline ends. From germline, CDR1 is KGHDR and CDR2 SFDVKD. CDR3 amino acids: CATSDPATLEDTQYF. The CDR3 DNA is TGTGCCACCAGTGATCCCGCTACCTTAGAAGATACGCAGTATTTT.

Of note for this clonotype: This clone may be a read error of a much larger clone one base away. The V gene is TRBV27, the J gene TRBJ2-3; 9 bases match TRBD1. The germline V gene encodes CDR1 MNHEY and CDR2 SMNVEV (reference sequence). There are 14 residues in the CDR3. The CDR3 DNA reads TGTGCCAGCACCCTTACAGGGGGCTCAGATATGCAGTATTTT. It translates to CASTLTGGSDMQYF.

Ten or more counts support this clonotype. The V and J genes are TRBV7-8 and TRBJ1-2, with D perhaps matching TRBD1 (6 bases). The length of the CDR3 is 16 residues. The germline V and J ends were trimmed by 0 bases and 3 bases, with 14 bases remaining between them. Germline V CDR1 and CDR2: SGHVS, FQNEAQ. In DNA, the CDR3 is TGTGCCAGCAGCTTAGCTGGCAGGGGCGGTGACTATGGCTACACCTTC. Its protein product is CASSLAGRGGDYGYTF.

This chain connects TRBV2 to TRBJ2-7; a possible D gene is TRBD1 (6 bases). V lost 6 bases and J 0 bases, leaving 15 bases between the germline ends. There are 15 residues in the CDR3. From germline, CDR1 is SNHLY and CDR2 FYNNEI. The CDR3 nucleotides read TGTGCCAGCAGGACGACAGGTACAAGCTCCTACGAGCAGTACTTC. Amino acid sequence: CASRTTGTSSYEQYF.

CDR3 sequence: CARDGRGDTEAFF. In DNA, the CDR3 is TGTGCTAGAGATGGGAGGGGGGACACTGAAGCTTTCTTT. The rearrangement uses TRBV25-1 and TRBJ1-1, with a tentative D call TRBD1 (6 bases). This CDR3 spans 13 amino acids. Germline assignment: CDR1 MGHDK and CDR2 SYGVNS.

The V call is TRBV7-6, the J call TRBJ2-2; D is unclear. The CDR3 has 17 residues. Germline-derived CDR1 and CDR2 are SGHVS and FNYEAQ. The V end lost 0 bases, the J end lost 2 bases, and 13 bases lay between the germline ends. As DNA, the CDR3 is TGTGCCAGCAGCTTAGCGCGTGGGGAAGGAAACACCGGGGAGCTGTTTTTT. Amino acid sequence: CASSLARGEGNTGELFF.

The rearrangement joins TRBV25-1 to TRBJ1-3; D remains ambiguous. Trimming took off 11 bases at V and 0 bases at J, with 11 bases between the two ends. The CDR3 runs 13 residues. The germline V gene has CDR1 MGHDK and CDR2 SYGVNS. The CDR3 DNA reads as TGTGCCGTCCCGCAAATCTCTGGAAACACCATATATTTT. Translating it yields CAVPQISGNTIYF.

J is TRBJ1-6 and V is TRBV7-8; maybe TRBD1 (5 bases). This CDR3 comprises 14 residues. Germline CDR1 SGHVS, CDR2 FQNEAQ. Trimming left V 3 bases short and J 9 bases short, with 12 bases between. CDR3 coding DNA: TGTGCCAGCAGCTTTTCCAGGGTTGGTTCACCCCTCCACTTT. The encoded protein is CASSFSRVGSPLHF. Supplemented by reference TRBV7-8 and TRBJ1-6, the full variable domain reads GAGVSQSPRYKVAKRGQDVALRCDPISGHVSLFWYQQALGQGPEFLTYFQNEAQLDKSGLPSDRFFAERPEGSVSTLKIQRTQQEDSAVYLCASSFSRVGSPLHFGNGTRLTVT.

In this sample, this clonotype turned up many times. The chain couples TRBV24-1 to TRBJ2-1; D remains ambiguous. This CDR3 has 14 residues. Deletions cut 2 bases from V and 8 bases from J, with 12 bases between. Germline lookup yields CDR1 KGHDR and CDR2 SFDVKD. CDR3 sequence (DNA): TGTGCCACCAGTGATTCGTCCCGAGTTCATGAGCAGTTCTTC. Protein product: CATSDSSRVHEQFF.

The chain's CDR3 is CASSFNPRDGYTF. CDR3 DNA: TGTGCCAGCAGTTTTAACCCTCGAGATGGCTACACCTTC. V gene TRBV12-3 or TRBV12-4 combines with J gene TRBJ1-2, with D hard to call. Between the trimmed V and J ends, which lost 3 bases and 6 bases, there was a span of 11 bases. This CDR3 region has 13 residues.

This chain links TRBV25-1 with TRBJ1-6; D might be TRBD1 (6 bases). The germline V gene encodes CDR1 MGHDK and CDR2 SYGVNS. The CDR3 consists of 15 residues. The ends were cut back, 0 bases at V and 6 bases at J, with 9 bases in the middle. CDR3 sequence: CASSEYAGANSPLHF. DNA for the CDR3: TGTGCCAGCAGTGAATATGCGGGGGCTAATTCACCCCTCCACTTT.

This clonotype appeared a single time. This may be a read error: a much more frequent sequence differs by one nucleotide. The V gene is TRBV14, the J gene TRBJ2-7; 9 bases agree with TRBD2. The CDR3 has 20 amino acids. Germline lookup yields CDR1 SGHDN and CDR2 FVKESK. This CDR3 reads CASSQESASGDPNNPYERYF. The CDR3 DNA reads TGTGCCAGCAGCCAAGAGTCGGCTAGCGGGGATCCAAATAACCCCTACGAGCGGTACTTC.

This clonotype was found once. The V and J genes are TRBV2 and TRBJ1-1, with D hard to call. The CDR3 covers 11 residues. Deletions cut 6 bases from V and 9 bases from J, with 11 bases between. Germline V gene data show CDR1 as SNHLY and CDR2 as FYNNEI. CDR3 sequence: CASRERLQAFF. The CDR3 DNA reads as TGTGCCAGCAGAGAGAGACTACAAGCTTTCTTT. The full variable domain, in which reference TRBV2 and TRBJ1-1 provide the parts outside the CDR3, is EPEVTQTPSHQVTQMGQEVILRCVPISNHLYFYWYRQILGQKVEFLVSFYNNEISEKSEIFDDQFSVERPDGSNFTLKIRSTKLEDSAMYFCASRERLQAFFGQGTRLTVV.

The V and J genes are TRBV15 and TRBJ2-7; tentatively, D is TRBD2 (6 bases). The CDR3 length is 16 residues. V lost 0 bases, J lost 2 bases, and 14 bases lay in between. Germline CDR1 reads LNHNV; CDR2 reads YYDKDF (reference sequence). The CDR3 DNA sequence: TGTGCCACCAGCAGAGATACCCTAGCGACGCCCTACGAGCAGTACTTC. Its protein product is CATSRDTLATPYEQYF. The full variable domain, with the rest looked up from reference TRBV15 and TRBJ2-7, is DAMVIQNPRYQVTQFGKPVTLSCSQTLNHNVMYWYQQKSSQAPKLLFHYYDKDFNNEADTPDNFQSRRPNTSFCFLDIRSPGLGDTAMYLCATSRDTLATPYEQYFGPGTRLTVT.

Many counts were recorded for this clonotype. The chain carries TRBV5-1 and TRBJ1-1, with D perhaps matching TRBD1 (6 bases). The CDR3 has 15 residues. Trimming cost V 0 bases and J 4 bases, with 13 bases left between them. Germline lookup yields CDR1 SGHRS and CDR2 YFSETQ. Here the CDR3 reads CASSLEGGGVTEAFF. The CDR3, as DNA: TGCGCCAGCAGCTTGGAGGGAGGGGGTGTCACTGAAGCTTTCTTT.

The chain uses TRBV29-1 and TRBJ2-5; perhaps TRBD2 as D (6 bases). CDR1 and CDR2 from the germline V gene are SQVTM and ANQGSEA. This CDR3 has 14 residues. Trimming pared 7 bases from V and 4 bases from J, leaving 19 bases between. The CDR3 loop is CSAGELGGRETQYF. The CDR3 coding sequence is TGCAGCGCCGGAGAGTTGGGGGGACGAGAGACCCAGTACTTC.

A few counts support this clonotype. The rearrangement links TRBV7-9 to TRBJ2-7; a weak D match, TRBD2 (7 bases). The V gene lost 1 base and the J gene lost 9 bases, with 22 bases spanning the gap. Germline V CDR1 and CDR2: SEHNR, FQNEAQ (reference sequence). The CDR3 covers 16 residues. The CDR3 reads CASSLVGGGPLSGQYF. The CDR3 nucleotides read TGTGCCAGCAGCTTAGTTGGCGGGGGCCCCCTGTCTGGGCAGTACTTC. Drawing the rest from reference TRBV7-9 and TRBJ2-7, the complete variable domain is DTGVSQNPRHKITKRGQNVTFRCDPISEHNRLYWYRQTLGQGPEFLTYFQNEAQLEKSRLLSDRFSAERPKGSFSTLEIQRTEQGDSAMYLCASSLVGGGPLSGQYFGPGTRLTVT.

Only a few counts were recorded for this clonotype. The rearrangement uses TRBV9 and TRBJ2-5; maybe TRBD2 (6 bases). V was pared by 0 bases and J by 1 base, with 7 bases between. This CDR3 has 14 residues. The V gene's germline CDR1 is SGDLS and CDR2 YYNGEE. The CDR3 DNA reads as TGTGCCAGCAGCGTAGTCGGGGGCCAAGAGACCCAGTACTTC. Its protein is CASSVVGGQETQYF.

The chain is built from TRBV7-9 and TRBJ1-2; TRBD1 is a possible D gene (5 bases). In germline, CDR1 is SEHNR, CDR2 FQNEAQ (reference sequence). The CDR3 runs 20 residues. Trimming cost V 0 bases and J 5 bases, with 28 bases left between them. CDR3 amino acids: CASSLAVGTSGTGYGYGYTF. As DNA, the CDR3 is TGTGCCAGCAGCTTAGCTGTGGGGACTAGCGGGACGGGGTACGGGTATGGCTACACCTTC.